The clone carrying this T cell receptor beta chain was observed many times. Its target is not known. The data were taken from a study of breast tumors, draining lymph nodes, adjacent tissues. Study-wide results and caveats: Tumor repertoires ranked between lymph nodes and nontumor tissue in diversity, with V and J gene preferences. Most tumor T cells seemingly derive from lymph node, then expand in tumor. Tumor and nontumor repertoires were significantly more similar in luminal-like than in basal-like breast cancer.

Axillary draining lymph nodes of breast cancer patients supplied the node samples. One entry per CDR3 protein results from TCRdb running MiXCR on the multiplex PCR reads. The data hold 200,000 to 250,000 distinct CDR3 sequences, with about 34% observed a single time. The TCR comes from a female donor with breast cancer. Some clones in this sample may be carry-over from other donors' samples. The sample comprised axillary lymph node tissue.

CDR3 sequence (DNA): TGTGCCAGCAGCTTAGCGTCTGGGCTAGCCTACGAGCAGTACTTC. Its protein is CASSLASGLAYEQYF. The chain is built from TRBV7-6 and TRBJ2-7, with D unresolved. V lost 0 bases to trimming and J lost 2 bases, with 11 bases between them. This CDR3 has 15 amino acids. The germline CDR1 and CDR2 sequences are SGHVS and FNYEAQ.